This T cell receptor (beta chain) came from a study of blood T cell repertoires in COVID-19. Study-wide background: T cells, B-cell-depleted T cells, or PBMCs provided the cDNA or gDNA that served as material.

Trimming removed 4 bases from V and 6 bases from J; junction bases left unmatched: 6. CDR3 length: 13 residues. Germline CDR1 SGHRS, CDR2 YFSETQ. Profiling relied on immunoSEQ multiplex PCR, and the TCRdb table lists in-frame clones only, not all of them. Altogether about 240,000 clones are present, approximately 80% being singletons, with the ten largest covering 6.5% to 8.5%. This clone was counted between two and nine times. The sequence came from a woman aged 80 or over with COVID-19, enrolled during active disease. Sequences were obtained from peripheral blood. The rearrangement uses TRBV5-1 and TRBJ2-7; 8 positions agree with TRBD1. The CDR3 bases are TGCGCCAGCAGCAACCAGGGGGCGGTCGAGCAGTACTTC. Encoded protein: CASSNQGAVEQYF.